Reported below is one T cell receptor (beta chain). In its sample, this clonotype was seen many times. The antigen it binds to is not known. The record has no base qualities; no much larger clone is one base away. This record comes from a study of T cell repertoires in cytomegalovirus infection (dated by TCRdb to about 2019). Some background on the complete study: Because public TCR beta signatures pointed to carriage of CMV infection together with the matching HLA type, the HLA type of each donor mattered for the analysis.

The V end gives up 3 bases and the J end 5 bases, leaving 5 bases in the junction not matched to a gene. Looking up the germline V gene yields CDR1 SGHVS and CDR2 FQNEAQ. From the cysteine up to the phenylalanine, the CDR3 has a length of 14 residues. CDR3 DNA is the only sequence kept; it has 42 bases, read in frame from the first base. The sequencing machine was an Illumina HiSeq 1500. The raw public reads went through TCRdb reprocessing: fastp at Q25, MiXCR clone calling, in-frame beta chains kept. Each record represents a unique CDR3 protein, reported with the most common genes and DNA among its rows. Across this sample there are 250,000 to 300,000 distinct CDR3 sequences, with less than 9.5% seen only once. Around 16% of the sample lies in the top ten. The research as a whole found: In both this cohort and an independent approximately 370-donor cohort, the cumulative frequency of public TCR beta family members distinguished carriers of CMV infection plus the relevant HLA type. The ex vivo response was dominated by HLA-C-restricted CMV-specific TCR beta clonotypes, which also provided the single most frequent clonotype in two of eight donors.

This sequence was found in a human donor in good health (CMV status not recorded). Some clones in this sample may be carry-over from other donors' samples. Material: PBMCs. The chain uses TRBV7-8 and TRBJ2-7, with 9 central nucleotides matching TRBD1. The sequenced DNA is TGTGCCAGCAGCTTCACAGGGGGCACGGACGAGCAGTACTTC. This gives the protein CASSFTGGTDEQYF. With the rest looked up from the reference TRBV7-8 and TRBJ2-7 genes rather than sequenced, the full variable domain is GAGVSQSPRYKVAKRGQDVALRCDPISGHVSLFWYQQALGQGPEFLTYFQNEAQLDKSGLPSDRFFAERPEGSVSTLKIQRTQQEDSAVYLCASSFTGGTDEQYFGPGTRLTVT.